This T cell receptor (beta chain) was captured by sequencing in a study of prognosis after radiotherapy for stage I lung cancer. In the study overall: In fourteen patients the disease was a newly diagnosed primary stage I lung tumor, whereas five had oligometastatic NSCLC following surgical resection of the primary tumor. All non-small cell lung cancer patients were considered medically inoperable. Patients were some 13 men and 6 women aged roughly 50 to 85, median about 70 years.

Trimming at V came to 0 bases and at J to 5 bases, leaving 5 bases not matched to a gene. This CDR3 is built from 15 residues. Other malignancies, prior chemotherapy and prior radiotherapy were absent in all patients, each of whom was node-negative on CT and PET/CT. Starting from genomic DNA, TCR beta CDR3 was amplified through two-round multiplex PCR. First-round PCR employed TRBV- and TRBJ-specific primers for each gene. TCRdb processed the multiplex PCR reads anew with MiXCR; each CDR3 protein has one entry. The sample has more than 25,000 distinct CDR3 sequences, around 32% seen once. This clonotype was seen ten or more times.

The source was PBMCs, collected before or after stereotactic body radiation therapy (not recorded which). The chain recombines TRBV12-3 or TRBV12-4 with TRBJ1-1, with 8 bases aligning to TRBD1. The origin of this receptor is a donor over 45 with non-small cell lung cancer. CDR3 residues: CASSLAGTGGTEAFF. CDR3 sequence (DNA): TGTGCCAGCAGTTTAGCGGGGACAGGAGGTACTGAAGCTTTCTTT.